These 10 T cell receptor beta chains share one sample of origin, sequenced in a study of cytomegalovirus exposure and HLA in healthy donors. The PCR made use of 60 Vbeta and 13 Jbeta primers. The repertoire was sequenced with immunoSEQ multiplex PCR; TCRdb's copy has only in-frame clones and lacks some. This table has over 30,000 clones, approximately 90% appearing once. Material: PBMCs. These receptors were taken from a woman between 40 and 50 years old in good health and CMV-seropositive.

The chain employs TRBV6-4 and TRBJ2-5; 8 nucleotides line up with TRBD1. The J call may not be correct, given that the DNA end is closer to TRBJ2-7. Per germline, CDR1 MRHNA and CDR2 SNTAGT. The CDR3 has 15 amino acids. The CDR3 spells CASSERTGTTYEQYF. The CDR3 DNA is TGTGCCAGCAGTGAAAGGACAGGGACGACCTACGAGCAGTACTTC.

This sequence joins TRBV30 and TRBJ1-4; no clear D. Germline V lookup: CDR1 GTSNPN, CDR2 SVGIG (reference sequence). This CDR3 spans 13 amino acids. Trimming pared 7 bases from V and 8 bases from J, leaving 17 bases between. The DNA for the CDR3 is TGTGCCTCCCTTTTCCGGGATTACGAAAAACTGTTTTTT. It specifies CASLFRDYEKLFF.

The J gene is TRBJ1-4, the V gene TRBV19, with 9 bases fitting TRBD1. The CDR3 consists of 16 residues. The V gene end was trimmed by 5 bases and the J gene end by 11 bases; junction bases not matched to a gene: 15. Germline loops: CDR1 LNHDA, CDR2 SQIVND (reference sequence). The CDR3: CASSATRDREGEKLFF. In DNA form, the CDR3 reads TGTGCCAGTAGTGCTACGCGGGACAGGGAAGGGGAGAAACTGTTTTTT.

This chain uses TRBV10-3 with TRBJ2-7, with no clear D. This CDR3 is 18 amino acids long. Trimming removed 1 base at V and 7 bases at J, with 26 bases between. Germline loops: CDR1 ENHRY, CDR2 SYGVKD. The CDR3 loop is CAISEFIMSADLPREQYF. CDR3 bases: TGTGCCATCAGTGAGTTTATCATGTCAGCCGATCTCCCTAGGGAGCAGTACTTC.

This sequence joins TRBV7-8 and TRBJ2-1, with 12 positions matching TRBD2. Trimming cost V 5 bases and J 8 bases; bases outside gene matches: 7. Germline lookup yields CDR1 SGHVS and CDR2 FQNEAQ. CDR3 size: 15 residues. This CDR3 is CASSPSGGAVYEQFF. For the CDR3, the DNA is TGTGCCAGCAGCCCTAGCGGGGGGGCAGTTTATGAGCAGTTCTTC.

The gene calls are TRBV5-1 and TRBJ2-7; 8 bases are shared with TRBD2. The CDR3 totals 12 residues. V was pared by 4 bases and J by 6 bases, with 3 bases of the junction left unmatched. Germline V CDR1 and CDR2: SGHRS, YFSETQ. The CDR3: CASSQTSAEQYF. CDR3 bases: TGCGCCAGCAGCCAGACTAGCGCCGAGCAGTACTTC.

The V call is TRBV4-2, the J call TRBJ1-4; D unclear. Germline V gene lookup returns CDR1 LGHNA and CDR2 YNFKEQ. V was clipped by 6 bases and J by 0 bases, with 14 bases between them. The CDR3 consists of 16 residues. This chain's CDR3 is CASSRELQATNEKLFF. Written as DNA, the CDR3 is TGTGCCAGCAGTCGTGAGCTCCAAGCAACTAATGAAAAACTGTTTTTT.

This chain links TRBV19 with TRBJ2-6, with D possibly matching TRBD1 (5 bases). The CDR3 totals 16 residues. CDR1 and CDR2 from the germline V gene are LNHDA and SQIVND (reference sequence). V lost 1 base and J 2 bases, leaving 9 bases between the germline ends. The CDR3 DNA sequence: TGTGCCAGTAGTATAGCCAGGGTTCCTGGGGCCAACGTCCTGACTTTC. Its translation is CASSIARVPGANVLTF. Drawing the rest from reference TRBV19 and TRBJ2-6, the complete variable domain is DGGITQSPKYLFRKEGQNVTLSCEQNLNHDAMYWYRQDPGQGLRLIYYSQIVNDFQKGDIAEGYSVSREKKESFPLTVTSAQKNPTAFYLCASSIARVPGANVLTFGAGSRLTVL.

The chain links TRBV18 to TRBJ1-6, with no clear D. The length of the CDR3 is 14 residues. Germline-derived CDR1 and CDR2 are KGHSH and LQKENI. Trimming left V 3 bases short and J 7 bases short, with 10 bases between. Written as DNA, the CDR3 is TGTGCCAGCTCACCCGACGACACAAATTCACCCCTCCACTTT. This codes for CASSPDDTNSPLHF. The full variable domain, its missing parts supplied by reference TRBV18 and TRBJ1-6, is NAGVMQNPRHLVRRRGQEARLRCSPMKGHSHVYWYRQLPEEGLKFMVYLQKENIIDESGMPKERFSAEFPKEGPSILRIQQVVRGDSAAYFCASSPDDTNSPLHFGNGTRLTVT.

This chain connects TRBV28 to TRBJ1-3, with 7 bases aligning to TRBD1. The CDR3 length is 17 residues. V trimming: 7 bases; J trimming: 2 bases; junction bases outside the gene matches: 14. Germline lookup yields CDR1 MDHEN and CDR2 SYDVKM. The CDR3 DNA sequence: TGTGCCAGCAACTCCCCAGGGGGTAAAGACGCTGGAAACACCATATATTTT. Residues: CASNSPGGKDAGNTIYF.